These 2 T cell receptor beta chains were all obtained from the same sample, sequenced in a study of CD8+ T cells in alopecia areata. Stated treatment: oral pan-JAK inhibitor, 5-10 mg twice daily. Extraction and reverse transcription of RNA yielded cDNA as the sequencing template. Repertoires were generated with immunoSEQ multiplex PCR, while TCRdb's copy carries only in-frame clones and drops some. The table shows around 110,000 clones, with around 84% occurring only once. The sequencing used CD8+ T cells sorted from blood, collected at week 24, from a patient treated with tofacitinib. All receptors come from a human donor with alopecia areata.

The genes are TRBV7-8 and TRBJ2-5; 7 nucleotides match TRBD1. This CDR3 has 16 amino acids. J gave up 4 bases and V 1 base, and 9 bases lay outside the gene matches. In germline, CDR1 is SGHVS, CDR2 FQNEAQ. The DNA for the CDR3 is TGTGCCAGCAGCTTAGTCGAGGGGGCAAGGGGAGAGACCCAGTACTTC. Protein: CASSLVEGARGETQYF.

This sequence joins TRBV4-3 and TRBJ2-7, with D unresolved. Germline V gives CDR1 LGHNA, CDR2 YSLEER. Trimming cost V 0 bases and J 2 bases, with 14 bases left between them. CDR3 length equals 16 residues. The CDR3 DNA is TGCGCCAGCAGCCAAGAGTTATCGGACGTGCCCTACGAGCAGTACTTC. It encodes CASSQELSDVPYEQYF.